What follows is one TCR beta chain and its context. Trimming removed 2 bases from V and 1 base from J, with 8 bases in between. This CDR3 contains 14 residues. Germline CDR1 reads LGHDT; CDR2 reads YNNKEL (reference sequence). Clones were sequenced by immunoSEQ multiplex PCR, and TCRdb holds only the in-frame ones, with some missing. The repertoire holds more than 250,000 clones, 88% seen once, with 1.5% to 2% in the top ten. This sample was included in a study of blood T cell repertoires in COVID-19. The chain has TRBV3-1 (or the pseudogene TRBV3-2) and TRBJ2-5; unclear D gene. The sequencing sample was made of peripheral blood. The TCR originated in a woman aged 25 to 45 with COVID-19, enrolled during active disease. The CDR3 nucleotides read TGTGCCAGCAGCCAACCTCAGCGCCAAGAGACCCAGTACTTC. Protein: CASSQPQRQETQYF.